This T cell receptor beta chain was profiled in a study of T-cell reconstitution after alpha-beta-depleted transplantation in children. The library targeted TCRbeta and was prepared with unique molecular identifiers. Each CDR3 protein gets one entry after TCRdb re-called the PCR reads with MiXCR. There are approximately 200,000 distinct CDR3 sequences in the sample; roughly 15% occur only once, and about 13% lies in the top ten. Ten or more counts support this clonotype. The sequence came from a human donor who donated a stem cell graft to a child with acute lymphoblastic leukemia. The specimen comprised PBMCs from the stem cell graft donor, sampled from the stem cell graft.

The CDR3 spells CSVDGQGGYTGELFF. In DNA, the CDR3 is TGCAGCGTGGATGGACAGGGAGGGTACACCGGGGAGCTGTTTTTT. The chain combines TRBV29-1 with TRBJ2-2; the D gene is possibly TRBD1 (8 bases). Germline values: CDR1 SQVTM, CDR2 ANQGSEA. The length of the CDR3 is 15 residues. V lost 6 bases to trimming and J lost 3 bases, with 17 bases between them.